One sample yielded the 19 T cell receptor beta chains listed below, sequenced in a study of cytomegalovirus exposure and HLA in healthy donors. Both 60 Vbeta primers and 13 Jbeta primers went into the PCR. Libraries were prepared by immunoSEQ multiplex PCR; TCRdb keeps only in-frame clonotypes and omits some of them. The repertoire consists of 150,000 to 200,000 clones, with about 80% occurring once and the leading ten covering under 0.9%. Sequenced sample: PBMCs. All receptors come from a woman aged 40 to 50 in good health and CMV-seronegative.

V gene TRBV25-1 combines with J gene TRBJ1-4, with 7 bases fitting TRBD1. The germline V gene has CDR1 MGHDK and CDR2 SYGVNS. The V gene end was trimmed by 6 bases and the J gene end by 8 bases; junction bases not matched to a gene: 15. The CDR3 is 16 amino acids. The CDR3 loop reads CASSKFEGGGREKLFF. DNA of the CDR3: TGTGCCAGCAGCAAATTCGAAGGGGGCGGACGGGAAAAACTGTTTTTT. Using reference TRBV25-1 and TRBJ1-4 for the parts outside the CDR3, the full variable domain is EADIYQTPRYLVIGTGKKITLECSQTMGHDKMYWYQQDPGMELHLIHYSYGVNSTEKGDLSSESTVSRIRTEHFPLTLESARPSHTSQYLCASSKFEGGGREKLFFGSGTQLSVL.

V is TRBV6-1 and J is TRBJ1-4; D perhaps matches TRBD1 (5 bases). CDR3 size: 15 residues. V was cut by 2 bases and J by 5 bases, with 12 bases left in between. CDR1 is MNHNS, CDR2 SASEGT, per germline. CDR3 sequence reads: CASSELGARNEKLFF. In DNA, the CDR3 is TGTGCCAGCAGTGAACTAGGGGCCCGAAATGAAAAACTGTTTTTT.

The chain uses TRBV6-1 and TRBJ2-1, with TRBD2 matching over 9 bases. The CDR3 loop spans 16 amino acids. The germline V gene encodes CDR1 MNHNS and CDR2 SASEGT. V shed 0 bases, J shed 5 bases, and the junction held 5 bases outside the gene matches. In DNA form, the CDR3 reads TGTGCCAGCAGTGAAGCCGCGCTAGCGGGGAACAATGAGCAGTTCTTC. Residues: CASSEAALAGNNEQFF.

The chain uses TRBV7-2 and TRBJ2-7; 9 nucleotides align to TRBD1. Losses at the gene ends were 1 base for V and 2 bases for J; bases not matched to a gene: 3. This CDR3 spans 15 amino acids. Per the germline V gene, CDR1 is SGHTA and CDR2 is FQGNSA. The CDR3 coding sequence is TGTGCCAGCAGCTTAGTCGGACAGGGGACCTACGAGCAGTACTTC. This gives the protein CASSLVGQGTYEQYF.

The chain is built from TRBV7-9 and TRBJ1-2; D may be TRBD1 (5 bases). Trimming took off 5 bases at V and 4 bases at J, with 8 bases between the two ends. Germline CDR1 SEHNR, CDR2 FQNEAQ (reference sequence). The CDR3 consists of 12 residues. In DNA, the CDR3 is TGTGCCAGCAGCCGACAGCTCTATGGCTACACCTTC. It translates to CASSRQLYGYTF.

Here the CDR3 DNA reads TGTGCCTGGAGTGTATATGGGACAGGGGGCACTGAAGCTTTCTTT. This translates into CAWSVYGTGGTEAFF. The chain recombines TRBV30 with TRBJ1-1; 11 nucleotides line up with TRBD1. The germline gives CDR1 GTSNPN, CDR2 SVGIG (reference sequence). This CDR3 has 15 amino acids. V was clipped by 0 bases and J by 4 bases; unmatched bases: 4.

The V and J genes are TRBV19 and TRBJ1-1, with D maybe TRBD1 (6 bases). This CDR3 spans 13 amino acids. Trimming pared 8 bases from V and 2 bases from J, leaving 12 bases between. The V gene's germline CDR1 is LNHDA and CDR2 SQIVND (reference sequence). CDR3 amino acids: CASRGHSNTEAFF. The DNA for the CDR3 is TGTGCCAGTCGGGGACATTCTAACACTGAAGCTTTCTTT.

This chain links TRBV29-1 with TRBJ2-3; tentative D call: TRBD2 (7 bases). This CDR3 has 12 amino acids. V lost 6 bases and J 7 bases, leaving 14 bases between the germline ends. Germline CDR1 SQVTM, CDR2 ANQGSEA. In DNA form, the CDR3 reads TGCAGCGTATGGTCGGGGGGCAATACGCAGTATTTT. Encoded protein: CSVWSGGNTQYF.

The J gene is TRBJ1-2, the V gene TRBV25-1; tentative D call: TRBD1 (6 bases). The ends were cut back, 10 bases at V and 2 bases at J, with 8 bases in the middle. The CDR3 is made up of 11 amino acids. Looked up from germline, CDR1 is MGHDK and CDR2 is SYGVNS. CDR3 protein: CATTGNYGYTF. The CDR3 DNA follows: TGTGCCACCACAGGGAACTATGGCTACACCTTC.

This clone was counted a few times. The chain recombines TRBV7-2 with TRBJ1-6; D possibly corresponds to TRBD1 (5 bases). Germline V gene sequence: CDR1 SGHTA, CDR2 FQGNSA. This CDR3 has 15 residues. V was trimmed by 2 bases and J by 7 bases, leaving 12 bases between them. DNA of the CDR3: TGTGCCAGCAGCTTACTACAGGCGGGGAATTCACCCCTCCACTTT. Amino acids: CASSLLQAGNSPLHF.

The chain carries TRBV9 and TRBJ1-1; D unresolved. Germline loops: CDR1 SGDLS, CDR2 YYNGEE. The CDR3 is made up of 15 amino acids. Trimming removed 0 bases at V and 1 base at J, with 10 bases between. In DNA form, the CDR3 reads TGTGCCAGCAGCGTAGTGGGGAGGAGGAACACTGAAGCTTTCTTT. Translation: CASSVVGRRNTEAFF.

CDR3 in DNA: TGTGCCAGCAGTTTGGGCAGGGGAGTATATCACGAGCAGTACTTC. This codes for CASSLGRGVYHEQYF. The chain couples TRBV28 to TRBJ2-7; D might be TRBD1 (6 bases). The V end was cut by 3 bases, the J end by 5 bases, with 17 bases between. The CDR3 runs 15 residues. Germline V gene data show CDR1 as MDHEN and CDR2 as SYDVKM.

A single count supports this clone. The chain combines TRBV7-8 with TRBJ1-5; D not certain. Germline V gives CDR1 SGHVS, CDR2 FQNEAQ. Trimming cost V 3 bases and J 6 bases, with 6 bases left between them. This CDR3 contains 12 residues. CDR3 bases: TGTGCCAGCAGCTTGACATCTCAGCCCCAGCATTTT. Translation gives CASSLTSQPQHF.

The chain joins TRBV19 to TRBJ2-1, with D perhaps TRBD2 (6 bases). Germline CDR1 reads LNHDA; CDR2 reads SQIVND (reference sequence). Between the trimmed V and J ends, which lost 6 bases and 7 bases, there was a span of 19 bases. This CDR3 spans 15 amino acids. DNA of the CDR3: TGTGCCAGTAGGCCTTGGGGGGACTCCAGGAATGAGCAGTTCTTC. It yields the protein CASRPWGDSRNEQFF.

This rearrangement joins TRBV5-1 to TRBJ2-1; D might be TRBD2 (6 bases). CDR1 and CDR2 (germline): SGHRS, YFSETQ. CDR3 length: 15 amino acids. Trimming removed 4 bases at V and 9 bases at J, with 20 bases between. The CDR3 DNA sequence: TGCGCCAGCAGCCCCGGGGCTAGCGAGGCTGGTGAGCAGTTCTTC. This translates into CASSPGASEAGEQFF.

The chain carries TRBV19 and TRBJ1-1; D gene unclear. The CDR3 has 13 residues. V was trimmed by 7 bases and J by 1 base, leaving 10 bases between them. Germline CDR1 and CDR2: LNHDA and SQIVND (reference sequence). This chain's CDR3 is CASIEQRNTEAFF. In DNA, the CDR3 is TGTGCCAGTATAGAACAGAGGAACACTGAAGCTTTCTTT.

The V gene is TRBV14, the J gene TRBJ2-5; D call uncertain. Germline CDR1 and CDR2: SGHDN and FVKESK. Trimming left V 0 bases short and J 2 bases short, with 7 bases between. The CDR3 is 14 amino acids. CDR3 DNA sequence: TGTGCCAGCAGCCAAGATTTCGGGCAAGAGACCCAGTACTTC. This codes for CASSQDFGQETQYF. The complete variable domain, with remaining parts taken from reference TRBV14 and TRBJ2-5, reads EAGVTQFPSHSVIEKGQTVTLRCDPISGHDNLYWYRRVMGKEIKFLLHFVKESKQDESGMPNNRFLAERTGGTYSTLKVQPAELEDSGVYFCASSQDFGQETQYFGPGTRLLVL.

The chain recombines TRBV6-5 with TRBJ2-1; 8 nucleotides line up with TRBD2. The CDR3 runs to 15 residues. The V gene's germline CDR1 is MNHEY and CDR2 SVGAGI. J was trimmed by 6 bases and V by 2 bases; bases with no gene match: 6. The CDR3 protein is CASSYIRGGLNEQFF. Written as DNA, the CDR3 is TGTGCCAGCAGTTACATTCGGGGGGGCCTCAATGAGCAGTTCTTC.

The V call is TRBV19, the J call TRBJ1-5, with TRBD1 identical over 9 bases. The CDR3 has 15 residues. In germline, CDR1 is LNHDA, CDR2 SQIVND (reference sequence). V shed 6 bases and J 4 bases; nucleotides not matched to a gene: 7. Written as DNA, the CDR3 is TGTGCCAGTAGCAGGGACAGGGCCCCTAATCAGCCCCAGCATTTT. It codes for CASSRDRAPNQPQHF.